This TCR beta chain was sequenced during a study of control samples from healthy donors and cancer patients. The CDR3 is 14 residues long. Germline V lookup: CDR1 MNHEY, CDR2 SVGEGT. The ends were cut back, 5 bases at V and 2 bases at J, with 10 bases in the middle. Clones were sequenced by immunoSEQ multiplex PCR, and TCRdb holds only the in-frame ones, with some missing. Of about 130,000 clones in the sample, around 94% were seen once. Sequenced material: PBMCs. The receptor comes from a man aged 55 to 70 with colorectal cancer. The chain recombines TRBV6-2 or TRBV6-3 with TRBJ1-5; no reliable D call. The CDR3, as DNA: TGTGCCAGCAGTGGCGGCGTGCGCAATCAGCCCCAGCATTTT. Its protein product is CASSGGVRNQPQHF.